Shown below are 3 T cell receptor beta chains from a single sample sequenced in a study of blood T cell repertoires in COVID-19. TCRdb keeps only in-frame clones here, not all; method: immunoSEQ multiplex PCR. The table records 250,000 to 400,000 clones, about 91% of them present only once. What was sequenced was peripheral blood. The receptors here all came from a woman aged 25 to 39 with COVID-19, enrolled during active disease.

The chain employs TRBV29-1 and TRBJ1-1; D is unresolved. The V gene lost 4 bases and the J gene lost 4 bases, with 16 bases spanning the gap. Germline CDR1 reads SQVTM; CDR2 reads ANQGSEA. The CDR3 consists of 14 residues. This CDR3 reads CSVATKGAGTEAFF. CDR3 bases: TGCAGCGTTGCAACTAAGGGAGCAGGCACTGAAGCTTTCTTT.

V usage is TRBV5-4 and J usage is TRBJ1-2; D is possibly TRBD1 (6 bases). Germline CDR1 SGHNT, CDR2 YYREEE (reference sequence). The CDR3 runs to 13 residues. V was shortened by 5 bases and J by 4 bases, with 12 bases between the two germline ends. The CDR3 nucleotides are TGTGCCAGCAGTCCCGACAGGTCCTATGGCTACACCTTC. Protein: CASSPDRSYGYTF.

The rearrangement uses TRBV7-8 and TRBJ1-2, with 7 bases aligning to TRBD1. This CDR3 spans 13 amino acids. V gave up 5 bases and J gave up 6 bases; unmatched junction bases: 6. Germline lookup yields CDR1 SGHVS and CDR2 FQNEAQ. DNA of the CDR3: TGTGCCAGCAGCGAACAGGGGAGCGATGGCTACACCTTC. Its protein is CASSEQGSDGYTF.